A selection of T cell receptor beta chains follows, all from one sample in a study of T cells in Graves' hyperthyroidism and ophthalmopathy. One entry per CDR3 protein results from TCRdb running MiXCR on the multiplex PCR reads. Found here are over 250,000 distinct CDR3 sequences, about 25% of them singletons; the top ten hold about a quarter. The sample was blood. Receptors originate from a man between 40 and 49 years old with Graves' hyperthyroidism that later progressed to Graves' ophthalmopathy. The CDR3 runs from the conserved cysteine through the conserved F or W. A D gene is named only where the DNA matches it firmly. For some rows the clone size is stated as once, few or many, or as a class when expanded; others skip it.

j_call,clone_size,v_call,d_call,cdr3_aa,cdr3_nt
TRBJ2-5,many,TRBV7-9,.,CASSRTTGTSQETQYF,TGTGCCAGCAGCCGCACGACCGGGACTTCCCAAGAGACCCAGTACTTC
TRBJ1-6,many,TRBV12-3/TRBV12-4,TRBD1,CASRPDREYSPLHF,TGTGCCAGCAGGCCCGACAGGGAATATTCACCCCTCCACTTT
TRBJ2-7,few,TRBV12-3/TRBV12-4,.,CASSLGGKSYEQYF,TGTGCCAGCAGTTTGGGCGGGAAGTCCTACGAGCAGTACTTC
TRBJ1-1,many,TRBV6-5,.,CASARGRTEAFF,TGTGCCAGCGCTCGGGGAAGGACTGAAGCTTTCTTT
TRBJ1-6,many,TRBV6-1,.,CASNSLENSPLHF,TGTGCCAGCAACTCCCTCGAGAATTCACCCCTCCACTTT
TRBJ2-7,many,TRBV5-1,.,CASSFSQGGSYEQYF,TGCGCCAGCAGCTTTTCGCAGGGAGGATCCTACGAGCAGTACTTC
TRBJ1-2,many,TRBV24-1,TRBD1,CATMLRDRPNYGYTF,TGTGCCACCATGCTCCGGGACAGACCTAACTATGGCTACACCTTC
TRBJ2-7,many,TRBV29-1,TRBD1,CSGGQGSSEQYF,TGCAGCGGTGGACAGGGGAGTTCCGAGCAGTACTTC
TRBJ2-7,many,TRBV11-2,TRBD2,CASSFGLAVPYEQYF,TGTGCCAGCAGCTTCGGACTAGCGGTTCCCTACGAGCAGTACTTC
TRBJ1-1,many,TRBV6-5,TRBD1,CASSSGQAPEAFF,TGTGCCAGCAGTTCGGGACAGGCCCCTGAAGCTTTCTTT
TRBJ2-7,.,TRBV14,TRBD1,CASSRGWGQLSRDYEQYF,TGTGCCAGCAGCCGAGGGTGGGGACAGCTATCCCGCGACTACGAGCAGTACTTC
TRBJ2-7,many,TRBV2,.,CASSPRPQVSEQYF,TGTGCCAGCAGTCCCCGGCCGCAGGTTAGCGAGCAGTACTTC
TRBJ2-5,many,TRBV6-1,TRBD2,CASTRSGGAQYF,TGTGCCAGCACCAGAAGCGGGGGGGCCCAGTACTTC
TRBJ2-5,many,TRBV28,TRBD1,CASSTGVQETQYF,TGTGCCAGCAGCACAGGGGTCCAAGAGACCCAGTACTTC
TRBJ2-7,.,TRBV6-1,TRBD2,CASSEAETSGSYEQYF,TGTGCCAGCAGTGAAGCCGAGACTAGCGGGAGCTACGAGCAGTACTTC
TRBJ2-5,many,TRBV13,TRBD1,CASTLGQGIETQYF,TGTGCCAGCACTCTAGGACAGGGGATAGAGACCCAGTACTTC
TRBJ1-1,.,TRBV11-2,.,CASRQSPGEAFF,TGTGCCAGCAGGCAATCCCCAGGTGAAGCTTTCTTT
TRBJ1-2,once,TRBV28,.,CASSPPWQQGYTF,TGTGCCAGCAGTCCTCCCTGGCAGCAAGGCTACACCTTC
TRBJ2-5,many,TRBV24-1,TRBD1,CATSDWGQGKETQYF,TGTGCCACCAGTGATTGGGGACAGGGGAAAGAGACCCAGTACTTC
TRBJ1-2,many,TRBV28,.,CASSSPQGHGYTF,TGTGCCAGCAGCTCACCCCAGGGGCATGGCTACACCTTC
TRBJ1-1,many,TRBV30,TRBD1,CAWSPGQSRRAFF,TGTGCCTGGAGTCCGGGACAGAGCCGTCGAGCTTTCTTT
TRBJ1-5,many,TRBV6-1,.,CASSEGGAYQPQHF,TGTGCCAGCAGTGAAGGGGGGGCGTACCAGCCCCAGCATTTT
TRBJ2-6,many,TRBV7-3,.,CASSPGANVLTF,TGTGCCAGCAGCCCGGGGGCCAACGTCCTGACTTTC
TRBJ2-7,many,TRBV3-1,TRBD2,CASKREGRSYEQYF,TGTGCCAGCAAGCGGGAGGGCCGATCCTACGAGCAGTACTTC
TRBJ2-3,many,TRBV18,.,CASSPTVLDTQYF,TGTGCCAGCTCACCAACGGTCTTGGATACGCAGTATTTT
TRBJ1-1,.,TRBV3-1,.,CASSHGGSYGSAFF,TGTGCCAGCAGCCATGGGGGGTCTTATGGTTCGGCTTTCTTT
TRBJ2-5,many,TRBV5-1,TRBD1,CASSVQGQRETQYF,TGCGCCAGCAGCGTACAGGGGCAGAGAGAGACCCAGTACTTC
TRBJ2-5,.,TRBV28,.,CASSLWADRKTQYF,TGTGCCAGCAGTTTATGGGCCGACAGGAAGACCCAGTACTTC